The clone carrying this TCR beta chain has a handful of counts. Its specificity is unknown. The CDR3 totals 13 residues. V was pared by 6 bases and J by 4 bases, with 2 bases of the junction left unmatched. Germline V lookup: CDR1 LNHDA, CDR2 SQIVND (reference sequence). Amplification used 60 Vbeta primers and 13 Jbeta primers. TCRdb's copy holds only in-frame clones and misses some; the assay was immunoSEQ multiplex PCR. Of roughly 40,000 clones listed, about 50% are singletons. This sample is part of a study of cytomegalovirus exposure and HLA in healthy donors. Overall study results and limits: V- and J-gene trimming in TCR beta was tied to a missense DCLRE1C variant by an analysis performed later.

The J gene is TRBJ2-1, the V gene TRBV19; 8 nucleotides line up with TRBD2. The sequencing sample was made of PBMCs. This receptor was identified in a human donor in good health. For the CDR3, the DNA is TGTGCCAGTAGCGGGGGGGTGTACAATGAGCAGTTCTTC. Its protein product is CASSGGVYNEQFF.